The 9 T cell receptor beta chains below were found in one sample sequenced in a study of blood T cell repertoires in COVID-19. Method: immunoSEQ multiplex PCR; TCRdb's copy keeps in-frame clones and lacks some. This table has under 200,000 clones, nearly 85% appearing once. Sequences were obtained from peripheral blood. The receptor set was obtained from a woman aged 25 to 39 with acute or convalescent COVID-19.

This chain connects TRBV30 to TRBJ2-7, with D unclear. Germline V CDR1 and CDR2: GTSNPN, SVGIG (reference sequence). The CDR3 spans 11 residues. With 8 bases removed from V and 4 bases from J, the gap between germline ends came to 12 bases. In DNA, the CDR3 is TGTGCCGCCACAACGCGGTACGAGCAGTACTTC. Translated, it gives CAATTRYEQYF.

CDR3 in DNA: TGTGCCAGCAGTGGGGGATCCGGGACAACCTCACGGAGGGGCTACACCTTC. Its translation: CASSGGSGTTSRRGYTF. The gene calls are TRBV2 and TRBJ1-2; possibly TRBD1 for D (6 bases). V lost 4 bases to trimming and J lost 8 bases, with 26 bases between them. Germline CDR1 and CDR2: SNHLY and FYNNEI. The CDR3 extends over 17 amino acids.

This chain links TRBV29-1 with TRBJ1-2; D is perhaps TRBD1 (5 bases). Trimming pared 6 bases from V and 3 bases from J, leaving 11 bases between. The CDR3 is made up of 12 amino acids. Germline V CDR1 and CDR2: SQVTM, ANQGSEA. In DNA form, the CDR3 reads TGCAGCGTGAGTCCCAGGGACTATGGCTACACCTTC. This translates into CSVSPRDYGYTF.

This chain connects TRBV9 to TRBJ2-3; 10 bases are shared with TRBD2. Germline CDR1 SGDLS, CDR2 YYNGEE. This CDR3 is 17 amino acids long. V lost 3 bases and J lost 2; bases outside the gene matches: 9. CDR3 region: CASSGVAGGHYTDTQYF. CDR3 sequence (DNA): TGTGCCAGCAGCGGGGTAGCGGGGGGACACTACACAGATACGCAGTATTTT.

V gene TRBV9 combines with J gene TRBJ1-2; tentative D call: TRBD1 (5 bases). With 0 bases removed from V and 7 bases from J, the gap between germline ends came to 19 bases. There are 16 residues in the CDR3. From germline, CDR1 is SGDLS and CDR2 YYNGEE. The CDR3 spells CASSVATRGGAGGYTF. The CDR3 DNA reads TGTGCCAGCAGCGTAGCTACAAGGGGAGGGGCAGGTGGCTACACCTTC.

The CDR3 DNA sequence: TGTGCCAGCAGCTTGCCTACCTACGAGCAGTACTTC. Protein sequence: CASSLPTYEQYF. The chain combines TRBV5-5 with TRBJ2-7; no clear D. This CDR3 has 12 amino acids. V was cut by 1 base and J by 2 bases, with 4 bases left in between. CDR1 is SGHKS, CDR2 YYEKEE, per germline (reference sequence).

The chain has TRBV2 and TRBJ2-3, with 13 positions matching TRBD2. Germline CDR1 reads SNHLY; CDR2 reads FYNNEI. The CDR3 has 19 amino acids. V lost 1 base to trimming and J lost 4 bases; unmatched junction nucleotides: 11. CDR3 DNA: TGTGCCAGCAGTGAAGTCGGGAGGACTAGCGGGAGCCGCGCAGATACGCAGTATTTT. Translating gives CASSEVGRTSGSRADTQYF.

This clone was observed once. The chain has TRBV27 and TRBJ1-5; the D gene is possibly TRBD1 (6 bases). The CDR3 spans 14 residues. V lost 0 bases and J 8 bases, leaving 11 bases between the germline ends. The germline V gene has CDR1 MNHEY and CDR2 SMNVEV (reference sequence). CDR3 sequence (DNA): TGTGCCAGCAGTTTATCGGCACAGGGAAAGCCCCAGCATTTT. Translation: CASSLSAQGKPQHF.

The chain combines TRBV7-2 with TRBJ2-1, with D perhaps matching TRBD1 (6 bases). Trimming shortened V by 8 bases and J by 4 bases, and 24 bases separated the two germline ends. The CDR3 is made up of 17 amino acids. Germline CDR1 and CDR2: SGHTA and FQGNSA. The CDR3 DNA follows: TGTGCCAGCTCCAGGTCAGGGGTCCAAGGGTTATACAATGAGCAGTTCTTC. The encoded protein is CASSRSGVQGLYNEQFF.